This entry describes one T cell receptor (beta chain). Its specificity is not known. The sort gate was single viable CD3+CD4+CD8-CD45RO+ cells for memory CD4+ T cells. This record belongs to a study of memory CD4+ T cells and cytomegalovirus serostatus. Sequenced by immunoSEQ multiplex PCR; TCRdb stores in-frame clones only, minus some. The table records 50,000 to 60,000 clones, about four fifths of them present only once. Trimming removed 0 bases at V and 6 bases at J, with 18 bases between. CDR3 length: 16 residues. CDR1 is LGHNA, CDR2 YSLEER, per germline. Study-wide findings and caveats: Repertoires predicted CMV serostatus with median bootstrapped AUC of about 0.95.

The sequencing sample was made of memory CD4+ T cells from blood. The J gene is TRBJ2-7, the V gene TRBV4-3, with a possible D match to TRBD2 (5 bases). The receptor comes from an adult in good health and CMV-seropositive. The CDR3 here is CASSQELRANPREQYF. The CDR3 nucleotides read TGCGCCAGCAGCCAAGAGTTGCGGGCGAACCCACGCGAGCAGTACTTC.